The present T cell receptor (beta chain) was sequenced within a study of shared clonotypes between healthy human individuals. For this clone: Its antigen is not identified.

Looked up from germline, CDR1 is MDHEN and CDR2 is SYDVKM. The V end was cut by 2 bases, the J end by 4 bases, with 12 bases between. The CDR3 consists of 16 residues. The authors split each subset's genomic DNA evenly across several immunoSEQ plates. Data came from immunoSEQ multiplex PCR; TCRdb stores just in-frame clones and leaves some out. Of roughly 530,000 clones in the sample, approximately 95% were seen once. Whole-study findings and limits: Naive subsets, compared against memory subsets, generally had larger estimated richness values.

The source is a woman aged 30 to 39 in good health. V gene TRBV28 combines with J gene TRBJ2-6; D call uncertain. Material for sequencing was naive CD4+ T cells sorted from blood. Subset in this sample: CD45RA+ positively selected. This CDR3 is CASSLPLMDGANVLTF. The CDR3 DNA reads as TGTGCCAGCAGTTTACCGCTGATGGACGGGGCCAACGTCCTGACTTTC.